This T cell receptor beta chain was sequenced during a study of technical replicates of blood from a handful of donors. In this sample, this clone turned up once. Assay used: immunoSEQ multiplex PCR; TCRdb lists only in-frame clones, some missing. The data contain roughly 80,000 clones, 85% to 95% of them singletons. The source is a human donor in good health. The sequencing input was T cells isolated from PBMCs.

CDR3 sequence reads: CASSLEARGRRSYTF. For the CDR3, the DNA is TGTGCCAGCAGTTTAGAAGCCAGGGGGAGGAGGAGCTACACCTTC. The chain links TRBV27 to TRBJ1-2; TRBD1 matches 7 bases. The CDR3 is made up of 15 amino acids. J was trimmed by 9 bases and V by 2 bases; bases with no gene match: 12. The germline V gene encodes CDR1 MNHEY and CDR2 SMNVEV (reference sequence).